This T cell receptor (beta chain) derives from a study of control samples from healthy donors and cancer patients. Using immunoSEQ multiplex PCR, the repertoire was profiled, and TCRdb retains in-frame clones only, with some absent. The data contain some 150,000 clones, more than 90% of them seen just once; the ten biggest clones take up approximately 3.4%. Trimming pared 8 bases from V and 8 bases from J, leaving 16 bases between. Per the germline V gene, CDR1 is MNHEY and CDR2 is SVGAGI. The CDR3 spans 13 residues. V gene TRBV6-5 combines with J gene TRBJ1-3; D is uncertain. Specimen: blood. The sequence was collected from a man aged 25 to 40 in good health. In DNA form, the CDR3 reads TGTGCCAGCCACGACACCCGAGGGTACACCATATATTTT. Translation gives CASHDTRGYTIYF.